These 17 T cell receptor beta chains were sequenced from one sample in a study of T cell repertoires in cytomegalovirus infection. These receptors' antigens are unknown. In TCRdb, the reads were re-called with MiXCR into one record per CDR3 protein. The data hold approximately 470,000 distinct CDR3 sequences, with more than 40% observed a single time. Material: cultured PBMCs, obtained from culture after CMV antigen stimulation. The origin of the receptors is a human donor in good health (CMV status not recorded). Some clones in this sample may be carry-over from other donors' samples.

This CDR3 is CASSLVGLSYNSPLHF. CDR3 nucleotide sequence: TGTGCCAGCAGCTTAGTGGGTTTGTCCTATAATTCACCCCTCCACTTT. This chain uses TRBV7-2 with TRBJ1-6; no clear D. In germline, CDR1 is SGHTA, CDR2 FQGNSA. The CDR3 length is 16 residues. With 1 base removed from V and 1 base from J, the gap between germline ends came to 8 bases.

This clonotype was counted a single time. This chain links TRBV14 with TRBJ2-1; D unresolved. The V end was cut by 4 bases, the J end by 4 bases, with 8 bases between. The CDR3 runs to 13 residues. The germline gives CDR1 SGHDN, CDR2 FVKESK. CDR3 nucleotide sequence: TGTGCCAGCAGCCGGGCTTGGTACAATGAGCAGTTCTTC. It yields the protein CASSRAWYNEQFF.

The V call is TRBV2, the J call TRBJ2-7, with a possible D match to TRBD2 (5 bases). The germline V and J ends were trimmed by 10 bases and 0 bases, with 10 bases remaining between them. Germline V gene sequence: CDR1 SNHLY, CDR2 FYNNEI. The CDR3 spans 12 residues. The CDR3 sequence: CATRRSSYEQYF. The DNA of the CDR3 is TGTGCCACCCGGAGGAGCTCCTACGAGCAGTACTTC.

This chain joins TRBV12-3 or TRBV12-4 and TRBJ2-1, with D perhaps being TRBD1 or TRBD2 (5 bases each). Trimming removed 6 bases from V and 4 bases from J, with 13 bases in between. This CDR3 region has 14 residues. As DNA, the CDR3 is TGTGCCAGCAGACCCACCGGGGCTTACAATGAGCAGTTCTTC. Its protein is CASRPTGAYNEQFF.

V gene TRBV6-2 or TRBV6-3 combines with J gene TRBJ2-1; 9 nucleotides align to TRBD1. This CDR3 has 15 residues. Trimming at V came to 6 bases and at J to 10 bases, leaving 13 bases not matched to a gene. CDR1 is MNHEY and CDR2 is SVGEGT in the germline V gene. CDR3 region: CASSSPGQGASEQFF. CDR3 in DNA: TGTGCCAGCAGCTCGCCGGGACAGGGAGCTTCCGAGCAGTTCTTC.

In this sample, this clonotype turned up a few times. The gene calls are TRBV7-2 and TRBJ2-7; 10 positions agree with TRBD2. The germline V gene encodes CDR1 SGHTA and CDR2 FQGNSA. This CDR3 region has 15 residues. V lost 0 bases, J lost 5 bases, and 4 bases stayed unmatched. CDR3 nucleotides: TGTGCCAGCAGCTTAGCCCCTAGCGGGAGCAACGAGCAGTACTTC. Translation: CASSLAPSGSNEQYF.

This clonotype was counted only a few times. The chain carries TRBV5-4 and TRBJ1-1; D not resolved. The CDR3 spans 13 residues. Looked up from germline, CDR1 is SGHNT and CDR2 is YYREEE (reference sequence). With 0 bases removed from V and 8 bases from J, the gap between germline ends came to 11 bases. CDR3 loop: CASSLGTGPEAFF. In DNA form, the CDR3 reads TGTGCCAGCAGCTTGGGGACTGGACCCGAAGCTTTCTTT.

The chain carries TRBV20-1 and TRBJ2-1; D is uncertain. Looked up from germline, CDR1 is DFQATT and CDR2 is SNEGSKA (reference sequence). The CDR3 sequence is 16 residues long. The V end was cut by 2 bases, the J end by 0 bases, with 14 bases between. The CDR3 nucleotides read TGCAGTGCTAGATTCGTGGGGTGGAGCTCCTACAATGAGCAGTTCTTC. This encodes CSARFVGWSSYNEQFF.

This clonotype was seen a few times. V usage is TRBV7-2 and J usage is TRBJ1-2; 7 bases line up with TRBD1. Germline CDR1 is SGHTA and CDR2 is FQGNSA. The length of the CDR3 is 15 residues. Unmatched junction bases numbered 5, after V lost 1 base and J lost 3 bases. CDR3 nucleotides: TGTGCCAGCAGCTTAGGCCAGGGGGACTACTATGGCTACACCTTC. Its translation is CASSLGQGDYYGYTF.

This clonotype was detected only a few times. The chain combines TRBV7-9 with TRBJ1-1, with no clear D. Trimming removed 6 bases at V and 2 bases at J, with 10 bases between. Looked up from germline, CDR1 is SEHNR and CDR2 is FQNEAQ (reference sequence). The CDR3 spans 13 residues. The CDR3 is CASSPLGNTEAFF. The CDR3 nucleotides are TGTGCCAGCAGTCCCCTTGGTAACACTGAAGCTTTCTTT.

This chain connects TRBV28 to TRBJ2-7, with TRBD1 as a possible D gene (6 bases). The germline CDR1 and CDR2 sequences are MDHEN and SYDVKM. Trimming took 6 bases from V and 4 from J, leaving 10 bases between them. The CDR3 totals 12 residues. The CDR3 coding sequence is TGTGCCAGCAGACCCCAGGGGTACGAGCAGTACTTC. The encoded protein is CASRPQGYEQYF.

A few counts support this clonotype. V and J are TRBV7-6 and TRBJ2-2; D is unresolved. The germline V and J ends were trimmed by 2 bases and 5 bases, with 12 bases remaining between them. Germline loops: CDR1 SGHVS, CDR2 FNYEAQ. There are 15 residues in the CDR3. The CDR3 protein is CASSLSPARTGELFF. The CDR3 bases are TGTGCCAGCAGCTTATCCCCGGCGCGGACCGGGGAGCTGTTTTTT.

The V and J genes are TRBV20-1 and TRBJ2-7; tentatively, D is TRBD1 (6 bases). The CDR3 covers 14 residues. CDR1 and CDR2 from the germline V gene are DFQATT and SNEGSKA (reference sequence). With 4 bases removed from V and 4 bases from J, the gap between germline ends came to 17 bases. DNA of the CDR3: TGCAGTGCTAAGGGGGAATTCATGGCATACGAGCAGTACTTC. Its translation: CSAKGEFMAYEQYF.

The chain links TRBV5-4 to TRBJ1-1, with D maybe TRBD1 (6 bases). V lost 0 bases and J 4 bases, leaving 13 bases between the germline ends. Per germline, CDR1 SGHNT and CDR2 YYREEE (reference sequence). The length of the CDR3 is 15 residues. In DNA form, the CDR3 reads TGTGCCAGCAGCTTGGGTGGACAGTCATTCACTGAAGCTTTCTTT. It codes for CASSLGGQSFTEAFF.

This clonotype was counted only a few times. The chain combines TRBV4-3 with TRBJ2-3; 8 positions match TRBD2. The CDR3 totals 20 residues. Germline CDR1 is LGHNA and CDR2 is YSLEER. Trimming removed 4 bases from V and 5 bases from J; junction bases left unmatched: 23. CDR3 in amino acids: CASSPSGGGRGLAERDTQYF. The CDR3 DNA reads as TGCGCCAGCAGCCCCTCCGGCGGGGGGCGAGGGCTAGCGGAGCGAGATACGCAGTATTTT.

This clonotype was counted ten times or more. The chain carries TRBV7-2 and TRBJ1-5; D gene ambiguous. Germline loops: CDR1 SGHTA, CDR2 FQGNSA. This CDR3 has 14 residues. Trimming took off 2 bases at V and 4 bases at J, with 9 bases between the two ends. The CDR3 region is CASSLLGRNQPQHF. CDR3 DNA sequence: TGTGCCAGCAGCTTACTCGGAAGAAATCAGCCCCAGCATTTT.

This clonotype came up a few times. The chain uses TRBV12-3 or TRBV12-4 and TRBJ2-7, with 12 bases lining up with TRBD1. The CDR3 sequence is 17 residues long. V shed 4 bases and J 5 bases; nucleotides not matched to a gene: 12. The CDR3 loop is CASSYSSGTGGLDEQYF. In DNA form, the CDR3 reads TGTGCCAGCAGTTACTCCTCCGGGACAGGGGGCCTGGACGAGCAGTACTTC.